The present T cell receptor (beta chain) was sequenced within a study of OX40 agonist ivuxolimab in advanced cancers. Profiling relied on immunoSEQ multiplex PCR, and the TCRdb table lists in-frame clones only, not all of them. This sample has approximately 68,000 clones, with around 89% found just once. The CDR3 contains 14 residues. CDR1 is SGHNT and CDR2 is YYREEE in the germline V gene (reference sequence). Trimming removed 3 bases from V and 1 base from J; junction bases left unmatched: 3. This sequence was found in an adult with an advanced solid tumor such as melanoma, head and neck, liver or kidney cancer. Material: CD4+ or CD8+ T cells sorted from blood, obtained in a trial of the OX40 agonist ivuxolimab. The chain is built from TRBV5-4 and TRBJ1-1; 7 bases are shared with TRBD1. CDR3 protein: CASSYDRANTEAFF. In DNA, the CDR3 is TGTGCCAGCAGCTATGACAGGGCGAACACTGAAGCTTTCTTT.